This T cell receptor beta chain comes out of a study of siplizumab effects on memory and regulatory T cells. Repertoires were generated with immunoSEQ multiplex PCR, while TCRdb's copy carries only in-frame clones and drops some. Among about 100,000 clones listed, around 95% were seen once. The germline CDR1 and CDR2 sequences are LNHDA and SQIVND (reference sequence). This CDR3 has 15 amino acids. V shed 10 bases and J shed 1 base, with 14 bases lying between them. Study-level points and caveats: Naive T cells appeared more diverse than memory cells and seemed to be major alloresponse contributors. Mappable alloreactive CD4+ clones came from Treg cells about 66% of the time on average with siplizumab, against roughly 29% in controls.

On this clone itself: The antigen remains unidentified.

The sequence derives from a human donor in good health. The rearrangement links TRBV19 to TRBJ2-6; perhaps TRBD1 as D (6 bases). The sample consisted of Tregs sorted from blood. The CDR3 loop reads CATKGVTSGANVLTF. Written as DNA, the CDR3 is TGTGCCACCAAGGGGGTTACTTCTGGGGCCAACGTCCTGACTTTC.